The 5 T cell receptor beta chains presented below share a single source sample, sequenced in a study of ipilimumab plus nivolumab after autologous stem cell transplantation. Profiled with immunoSEQ multiplex PCR; TCRdb holds only in-frame clones, not every one. The repertoire holds about 21,000 clones, with 70% to 85% as singletons. The sequenced sample was PBMCs, obtained in a trial of ipilimumab plus nivolumab as post-transplant consolidation. The receptors come from a male donor with diffuse large B-cell lymphoma.

The V gene is TRBV6-6, the J gene TRBJ2-2, with 10 bases fitting TRBD1. The CDR3 covers 14 residues. Germline loops: CDR1 MNHNY, CDR2 SVGAGI (reference sequence). The J segment lost 6 bases and the V segment lost 8 bases, leaving 6 bases of the junction unmatched. The CDR3 region is CASLDRGQSGELFF. The CDR3 coding sequence is TGTGCCAGCCTCGACAGGGGGCAGTCCGGGGAGCTGTTTTTT.

The J gene is TRBJ2-5, the V gene TRBV11-2; D uncertain. The CDR3 is 13 residues long. CDR1 is SGHAT, CDR2 FQNNGV, per germline. The V gene lost 1 base and the J gene lost 5 bases, with 8 bases spanning the gap. In DNA, the CDR3 is TGTGCCAGCAGCTTAGGCTTGCGGGAGACCCAGTACTTC. The encoded protein is CASSLGLRETQYF. The variable domain in full, completed from reference TRBV11-2 and TRBJ2-5, reads EAGVAQSPRYKIIEKRQSVAFWCNPISGHATLYWYQQILGQGPKLLIQFQNNGVVDDSQLPKDRFSAERLKGVDSTLKIQPAKLEDSAVYLCASSLGLRETQYFGPGTRLLVL.

The chain carries TRBV7-9 and TRBJ2-1, with D perhaps matching TRBD1 (6 bases). This CDR3 comprises 13 residues. Trimming pared 1 base from V and 8 bases from J, leaving 9 bases between. CDR1 and CDR2 from the germline V gene are SEHNR and FQNEAQ (reference sequence). The CDR3 coding sequence is TGTGCCAGCAGCTTAGGGACAGAATATGAGCAGTTCTTC. This translates into CASSLGTEYEQFF.

This clone appeared a single time. The rearrangement links TRBV7-9 to TRBJ2-7; D not certain. Trimming stripped 2 bases from V and 3 bases from J, with 8 bases between. Germline V lookup: CDR1 SEHNR, CDR2 FQNEAQ (reference sequence). The CDR3 is 13 residues long. CDR3: CASSLRAHYEQYF. CDR3 DNA: TGTGCCAGCAGCTTAAGAGCGCACTACGAGCAGTACTTC.

This chain uses TRBV6-4 with TRBJ2-6, with 7 bases fitting TRBD1. Germline CDR1 reads MRHNA; CDR2 reads SNTAGT. This CDR3 is 15 amino acids long. The ends lost 6 bases at V and 2 bases at J; junction bases unmatched: 4. The CDR3 spells CASRPQGTGANVLTF. Written as DNA, the CDR3 is TGTGCCAGCAGACCACAGGGGACTGGGGCCAACGTCCTGACTTTC.